These 24 T cell receptor beta chains originate from one sample sequenced in a study. Each CDR3 protein is one row after TCRdb ran MiXCR on the RT-PCR reads. Among 550,000 to 750,000 distinct CDR3 sequences listed, 11% to 15% were seen once. What was sequenced was memory CD4+ T cells from blood. These receptors were obtained from a female donor in good health, serving as a healthy control.

This clonotype was counted only a few times. This rearrangement joins TRBV20-1 to TRBJ1-2; TRBD1 agrees at 11 bases. The CDR3 contains 14 residues. J gave up 6 bases and V 7 bases, and 10 bases lay outside the gene matches. CDR1 is DFQATT and CDR2 is SNEGSKA in the germline V gene (reference sequence). The CDR3 loop is CSVRTGGSSDGYTF. CDR3 DNA sequence: TGCAGTGTACGGACAGGGGGCTCTTCTGATGGCTACACCTTC.

This clonotype was seen many times. The chain employs TRBV5-1 and TRBJ2-1; D uncertain. The V gene's germline CDR1 is SGHRS and CDR2 YFSETQ. The CDR3 runs to 15 residues. V was clipped by 5 bases and J by 0 bases, with 12 bases between them. The CDR3 is CASSQTPASYNEQFF. In DNA, the CDR3 is TGCGCCAGCAGTCAGACACCGGCCTCCTACAATGAGCAGTTCTTC.

This clonotype was observed at least ten times. The chain combines TRBV9 with TRBJ1-2; D gene uncertain. V was cut by 0 bases and J by 3 bases, with 9 bases left in between. The germline V gene has CDR1 SGDLS and CDR2 YYNGEE. The CDR3 extends over 14 amino acids. The CDR3 protein is CASSVAPIYYGYTF. The CDR3 nucleotides read TGTGCCAGCAGCGTAGCCCCGATCTACTATGGCTACACCTTC.

The CDR3 region has the DNA TGTGCCAGCTCACCACTGAAGGGTCCCGATGAAAAACTGTTTTTT. It is translated as CASSPLKGPDEKLFF. The chain combines TRBV18 with TRBJ1-4; the D is unclear. The CDR3 loop spans 15 amino acids. V was shortened by 1 base and J by 6 bases, with 12 bases between the two germline ends. CDR1 and CDR2 from the germline V gene are KGHSH and LQKENI. The whole variable domain, remainder taken from reference TRBV18 and TRBJ1-4, is NAGVMQNPRHLVRRRGQEARLRCSPMKGHSHVYWYRQLPEEGLKFMVYLQKENIIDESGMPKERFSAEFPKEGPSILRIQQVVRGDSAAYFCASSPLKGPDEKLFFGSGTQLSVL.

This clonotype has more than one count but fewer than ten. The rearrangement joins TRBV5-1 to TRBJ1-1; TRBD1 agrees at 8 bases. The CDR3 spans 16 residues. With 1 base clipped from V and 5 bases from J, the junction kept 10 bases outside the gene matches. Germline V gives CDR1 SGHRS, CDR2 YFSETQ. The CDR3 bases are TGCGCCAGCAGCTTGCAAGGACAGGGATCGGGAACTGAAGCTTTCTTT. Residues: CASSLQGQGSGTEAFF. Based on the CDR3 plus reference TRBV5-1 and TRBJ1-1, the full variable domain is KAGVTQTPRYLIKTRGQQVTLSCSPISGHRSVSWYQQTPGQGLQFLFEYFSETQRNKGNFPGRFSGRQFSNSRSEMNVSTLELGDSALYLCASSLQGQGSGTEAFFGQGTRLTVV.

This clonotype occurred once. The chain joins TRBV3-1 to TRBJ2-1; TRBD2 is a possible D gene (5 bases). Germline CDR1 LGHDT, CDR2 YNNKEL (reference sequence). This CDR3 spans 12 amino acids. V was pared by 9 bases and J by 10 bases, with 16 bases between. The CDR3 DNA reads TGTGCCAGTAGTATCGGTCGCGGGGAGCAGTTCTTC. Protein: CASSIGRGEQFF.

J is TRBJ2-7 and V is TRBV20-1, with 10 nucleotides matching TRBD2. Trimming removed 2 bases from V and 7 bases from J; junction bases left unmatched: 11. This CDR3 contains 15 residues. From germline, CDR1 is DFQATT and CDR2 SNEGSKA (reference sequence). In DNA, the CDR3 is TGCAGTGCTAGATTGGCCCTAGCGGGAGTGAGGGAGCAGTACTTC. Translated: CSARLALAGVREQYF.

V gene TRBV7-2 combines with J gene TRBJ2-1, with TRBD1 matching 8 bases. CDR1 and CDR2 from the germline V gene are SGHTA and FQGNSA. This CDR3 has 14 amino acids. V was pared by 3 bases and J by 10 bases, with 8 bases of the junction left unmatched. CDR3 region: CASSLGRGLGEQFF. The DNA for the CDR3 is TGTGCCAGCAGCTTGGGCAGGGGGCTAGGAGAGCAGTTCTTC.

The chain has TRBV29-1 and TRBJ2-1; D gene ambiguous. Trimming removed 4 bases at V and 14 bases at J, with 12 bases between. Germline V gene sequence: CDR1 SQVTM, CDR2 ANQGSEA. The CDR3 runs to 10 residues. Here the CDR3 DNA reads TGCAGCGTTGCAGACTCCTTGGAGTTCTTC. Protein: CSVADSLEFF.

The rearrangement joins TRBV28 to TRBJ2-7; no definite D call. The V gene lost 5 bases and the J gene lost 0 bases, with 14 bases spanning the gap. CDR1 and CDR2 from the germline V gene are MDHEN and SYDVKM. CDR3 length: 15 amino acids. In nucleotides, the CDR3 is TGTGCCAGCAGTCCCCCAGGTAGTCGCTCCTACGAGCAGTACTTC. Residues: CASSPPGSRSYEQYF.

The table lists this clonotype with many counts. The chain links TRBV15 to TRBJ2-1; TRBD2 matches 7 bases. Trimming at V came to 8 bases and at J to 1 base, leaving 8 bases not matched to a gene. Germline V gene sequence: CDR1 LNHNV, CDR2 YYDKDF (reference sequence). The CDR3 consists of 15 residues. The CDR3 protein is CATCNGGSSYNEQFF. The CDR3, as DNA: TGTGCCACCTGCAACGGCGGGAGTTCCTACAATGAGCAGTTCTTC.

The CDR3 bases are TGTGCCAGCAGGACTCCGGGACAGAACCTAAACTATGGCTACACCTTC. This gives the protein CASRTPGQNLNYGYTF. This rearrangement joins TRBV6-5 to TRBJ1-2; 7 nucleotides line up with TRBD1. The CDR3 is 16 amino acids. Per the germline V gene, CDR1 is MNHEY and CDR2 is SVGAGI. V shed 6 bases and J 2 bases; nucleotides not matched to a gene: 12.

The table lists this clonotype with a few counts. The V call is TRBV28, the J call TRBJ2-1; TRBD2 might be the D (5 bases). The CDR3 contains 12 residues. V dropped 3 bases and J dropped 9 bases, with 9 bases sitting between them. Germline CDR1 MDHEN, CDR2 SYDVKM. The CDR3 is CASSFRGREQFF. The CDR3 nucleotides read TGTGCCAGCAGTTTTCGCGGGCGTGAGCAGTTCTTC.

This chain joins TRBV20-1 and TRBJ2-3, with no clear D. The V gene's germline CDR1 is DFQATT and CDR2 SNEGSKA (reference sequence). Trimming left V 2 bases short and J 0 bases short, with 9 bases between. The CDR3 runs to 14 residues. DNA of the CDR3: TGCAGTGCTAGATCGGCCACCAGCACAGATACGCAGTATTTT. As protein: CSARSATSTDTQYF.

The CDR3, as DNA: TGTGCCAGCAGCCTAAACGAAGGTCAGCCCCAGCATTTT. This gives the protein CASSLNEGQPQHF. J is TRBJ1-5 and V is TRBV13; the D is unclear. The CDR3 is 13 amino acids. Trimming took 5 bases from V and 6 from J, leaving 11 bases between them. Germline V gene sequence: CDR1 PRHDT, CDR2 FYEKMQ (reference sequence).

This clonotype was counted ten times or more. In nucleotides, the CDR3 is TGTGCCAGCAGCCATGACACGGCTAACTATGGCTACACCTTC. It is translated as CASSHDTANYGYTF. The chain links TRBV4-2 to TRBJ1-2; D is unclear. Looked up from germline, CDR1 is LGHNA and CDR2 is YNFKEQ. V lost 3 bases, J lost 0 bases, and 8 bases lay in between. The CDR3 is 14 amino acids.

As DNA, the CDR3 is TGCGCCAGCAGCTTGGGGTGGGAGGGGGCCAACACTGAAGCTTTCTTT. Amino acid sequence: CASSLGWEGANTEAFF. The gene calls are TRBV5-1 and TRBJ1-1, with 7 bases identical to TRBD1. V dropped 0 bases and J dropped 2; count of bases not matched to a gene: 7. The CDR3 sequence is 16 residues long. Germline assignment: CDR1 SGHRS and CDR2 YFSETQ. Using reference TRBV5-1 and TRBJ1-1 for the parts outside the CDR3, the full variable domain is KAGVTQTPRYLIKTRGQQVTLSCSPISGHRSVSWYQQTPGQGLQFLFEYFSETQRNKGNFPGRFSGRQFSNSRSEMNVSTLELGDSALYLCASSLGWEGANTEAFFGQGTRLTVV.

This clonotype was counted many times. The V and J genes are TRBV20-1 and TRBJ2-3; 13 bases match TRBD2. The length of the CDR3 is 14 residues. The germline gives CDR1 DFQATT, CDR2 SNEGSKA (reference sequence). The CDR3 coding sequence is TGCAGCGGGCGGACTAGCGGGGGATTAGGGACGCAGTATTTT. This translates into CSGRTSGGLGTQYF.

Only a few counts were recorded for this clonotype. The chain employs TRBV6-6 and TRBJ1-4; TRBD1 is a possible D gene (5 bases). Germline V gene sequence: CDR1 MNHNY, CDR2 SVGAGI (reference sequence). V lost 2 bases and J lost 7, with 17 bases in between. This CDR3 is 16 amino acids long. CDR3 nucleotides: TGTGCCAGCAGTTACACGTCGTGGGACCGACCTGAAAAACTGTTTTTT. Translated: CASSYTSWDRPEKLFF.

This clonotype was counted only a few times. J is TRBJ2-5 and V is TRBV27, with a weak D call TRBD1 (5 bases). V was trimmed by 1 base and J by 4 bases, leaving 10 bases between them. This CDR3 spans 14 amino acids. Germline values: CDR1 MNHEY, CDR2 SMNVEV (reference sequence). CDR3 DNA sequence: TGTGCCAGCAGTTTATTAGGGGCCGGAGAGACCCAGTACTTC. Translating it yields CASSLLGAGETQYF.

The chain combines TRBV5-1 with TRBJ2-6; D might be TRBD1 (5 bases). The CDR3 spans 15 residues. The V gene's germline CDR1 is SGHRS and CDR2 YFSETQ. Deletions cut 2 bases from V and 2 bases from J, with 8 bases between. CDR3 region: CASSLQVPGANVLTF. The DNA of the CDR3 is TGCGCCAGCAGCTTACAGGTCCCTGGGGCCAACGTCCTGACTTTC.

This clonotype was counted at least ten times. J is TRBJ1-1 and V is TRBV15; the match to TRBD1 covers 7 bases. The CDR3 contains 16 residues. Per the germline V gene, CDR1 is LNHNV and CDR2 is YYDKDF (reference sequence). V dropped 4 bases and J dropped 4; count of bases not matched to a gene: 12. Written as DNA, the CDR3 is TGTGCCACCAGCAACGATTACAGGGGTTGGAGCACTGAAGCTTTCTTT. Amino acid sequence: CATSNDYRGWSTEAFF.

The gene calls are TRBV5-6 and TRBJ2-5; the D gene is possibly TRBD2 (6 bases). The V gene lost 1 base and the J gene lost 4 bases, with 20 bases spanning the gap. CDR1 and CDR2 from the germline V gene are SGHDT and YYEEEE. This CDR3 is built from 17 residues. The CDR3 DNA reads as TGTGCCAGCAGCTTGTACCGACTAGTGGGAGATGGAGAGACCCAGTACTTC. It encodes CASSLYRLVGDGETQYF. The full variable domain, completed using reference TRBV5-6 and TRBJ2-5, is DAGVTQSPTHLIKTRGQQVTLRCSPKSGHDTVSWYQQALGQGPQFIFQYYEEEERQRGNFPDRFSGHQFPNYSSELNVNALLLGDSALYLCASSLYRLVGDGETQYFGPGTRLLVL.

Turning to this clonotype: A much larger clone sits a single nucleotide away, making a read error possible. This CDR3 reads CASMDMGGGNTIYF. CDR3 sequence (DNA): TGTGCCAGCATGGACATGGGAGGTGGAAACACCATATATTTT. This rearrangement joins TRBV5-5 to TRBJ1-3; maybe TRBD1 (5 bases). Trimming cost V 6 bases and J 3 bases, with 13 bases left between them. The CDR3 is made up of 14 amino acids. Germline loops: CDR1 SGHKS, CDR2 YYEKEE (reference sequence). Full variable domain (rest looked up from reference TRBV5-5 and TRBJ1-3): DAGVTQSPTHLIKTRGQQVTLRCSPISGHKSVSWYQQVLGQGPQFIFQYYEKEERGRGNFPDRFSARQFPNYSSELNVNALLLGDSALYLCASMDMGGGNTIYFGEGSWLTVV.